A selection of T cell receptor beta chains follows, all from one sample in a study of response to subunit inactivated influenza vaccine. Via MiXCR, TCRdb re-called the RT-PCR reads, giving one row per CDR3 protein. The data show fewer than 550,000 distinct CDR3 sequences, roughly 25% seen once. Here the sequenced sample was CD4+ T cells sorted from PBMCs, taken about 5 days after vaccination. These receptors were taken from a man aged 45-65 years who received an inactivated influenza vaccine. CDR3s include the opening cysteine and the closing phenylalanine or tryptophan. Each record gives: J gene, clone size, V gene, D gene, CDR3 DNA, CDR3 protein. The D gene is left open where the match is weak. The size field is filled for only some rows; it gives once, few, many or a size class.

>TRBJ2-3|NA|TRBV4-1|TRBD2
TGCGCCAGCAGCCAGTTGGGGGGGAAAGATACGCAGTATTTT
CASSQLGGKDTQYF
>TRBJ2-2|few|TRBV6-5|NA
TGTGCCAGCAGTTACACCGCGGGACCCCTCAAGGAGCTGTTTTTT
CASSYTAGPLKELFF
>TRBJ2-4|many|TRBV12-3/TRBV12-4|TRBD1
TGTGCCAGCAGTTCCGGGACAGAAAACATTCAGTACTTC
CASSSGTENIQYF
>TRBJ2-5|few|TRBV11-2|TRBD2
TGTGCCAGCAGCAAGGCGGGGGAAGAGACCCAGTACTTC
CASSKAGEETQYF
>TRBJ1-4|NA|TRBV5-5|NA
TGTGCCAGCAGCTTAACAACGGACAGTCCTAATGAAAAACTGTTTTTT
CASSLTTDSPNEKLFF
>TRBJ2-3|NA|TRBV12-3/TRBV12-4|TRBD2
TGTGCCAGCAGTTTATATGGCGGGGGGGCAACAGATACGCAGTATTTT
CASSLYGGGATDTQYF
>TRBJ2-7|NA|TRBV18|TRBD2
TGTGCCAGCTCAGCCAGCGGGAGGGCCCCGCGATACTTC
CASSASGRAPRYF
>TRBJ2-7|few|TRBV7-2|NA
TGTGCCAGCAGCCGGACCCCCTACGAGCAGTACTTC
CASSRTPYEQYF
>TRBJ1-1|few|TRBV12-3/TRBV12-4|NA
TGTGCCAGCAGCCTTACCGGGACATTTAACACTGAAGCTTTCTTT
CASSLTGTFNTEAFF
>TRBJ2-6|NA|TRBV18|NA
TGTGCCAGCTCACCGGGGCAAAACGTCCTGACTTTC
CASSPGQNVLTF
>TRBJ2-7|few|TRBV7-2|NA
TGTGCCAGCAGCGTGACACAGGGCTACTCCTACGAGCAGTACTTC
CASSVTQGYSYEQYF